Below are 3 T cell receptor beta chains sequenced from a single sample in a study of blood T cells in healthy people across ages. A second PCR, run for about 6 to 11 cycles, used a sample-barcoded 5' primer plus a J-beta primer mix. MiXCR, run by TCRdb on the 5' RACE reads, gives a single entry per CDR3 protein. The repertoire holds 750,000 to 950,000 distinct CDR3 sequences, around 25% seen once, with around 3% in the top ten. The sample was also linked to a second study, of T cells of mothers and their children.

Input material: blood. These receptor sequences come from a boy younger than 18 in good health.

V is TRBV14 and J is TRBJ1-1; D is unresolved. There are 13 residues in the CDR3. The V gene lost 6 bases and the J gene lost 1 base, with 9 bases spanning the gap. Germline CDR1 reads SGHDN; CDR2 reads FVKESK. The DNA of the CDR3 is TGTGCCAGCAGAGCCGCGGCGAACACTGAAGCTTTCTTT. Translated: CASRAAANTEAFF.

The table lists this clonotype with a count of one. V gene TRBV10-3 combines with J gene TRBJ2-2; a possible D gene is TRBD1 (6 bases). From germline, CDR1 is ENHRY and CDR2 SYGVKD. The CDR3 loop spans 15 amino acids. V lost 7 bases to trimming and J lost 5 bases, with 17 bases between them. CDR3 bases: TGTGCCATCACTGGAGGACAGACCGCTACCGGGGAGCTGTTTTTT. Amino acids: CAITGGQTATGELFF.

This clonotype was seen only a few times. This chain uses TRBV3-1 with TRBJ2-4; the D call may be TRBD1 or TRBD2 (5 bases each). This CDR3 has 13 amino acids. Germline V gene sequence: CDR1 LGHDT, CDR2 YNNKEL (reference sequence). V gave up 1 base and J gave up 12 bases, with 13 bases separating them. CDR3 in amino acids: CASSQGTAGTQYF. DNA for the CDR3: TGTGCCAGCAGCCAAGGTACTGCCGGGACTCAGTACTTC.